One and the same sample provided the 12 T cell receptor beta chains below, sequenced in a study of shared clonotypes between healthy human individuals. The assay was immunoSEQ multiplex PCR, and TCRdb's table has in-frame clones only and misses some. The repertoire holds 550,000 to 800,000 clones, with roughly 87% as singletons. The sequenced sample consisted of memory CD8+ T cells from PBMCs. Indicated subset: CD45RO+ cells pooled with CCR7-negative TemRA cells. The receptors originated from a man between 18 and 29 years old in good health. Some clones in this sample may be carry-over from other donors' samples.

The V gene is TRBV15, the J gene TRBJ2-1; D uncertain. Deletions cut 5 bases from V and 4 bases from J, with 18 bases between. The CDR3 sequence is 16 residues long. Germline V gene lookup returns CDR1 LNHNV and CDR2 YYDKDF (reference sequence). CDR3 coding DNA: TGTGCCACCAGCTCGGGCCGGGCTATAGGGTACAATGAGCAGTTCTTC. This encodes CATSSGRAIGYNEQFF.

V usage is TRBV28 and J usage is TRBJ2-7; 8 bases agree with TRBD2. This CDR3 has 15 residues. Germline lookup yields CDR1 MDHEN and CDR2 SYDVKM. The V segment lost 7 bases and the J segment 0 bases; nucleotides outside the gene matches: 8. Here the CDR3 reads CASTAERGSSYEQYF. The CDR3 nucleotides read TGTGCCAGCACCGCGGAGCGGGGGAGCTCCTACGAGCAGTACTTC.

This clone was detected once. This CDR3 is CASSLILGGETQYF. The CDR3 DNA is TGTGCCAGCAGCTTAATCCTGGGAGGAGAGACCCAGTACTTC. The chain carries TRBV7-9 and TRBJ2-5, with D possibly being TRBD2 (6 bases). CDR1 and CDR2 (germline): SEHNR, FQNEAQ (reference sequence). V was pared by 2 bases and J by 4 bases, with 11 bases between. This CDR3 comprises 14 residues.

This rearrangement joins TRBV28 to TRBJ2-3; 9 nucleotides align to TRBD2. Trimming removed 6 bases from V and 4 bases from J; junction bases left unmatched: 5. The germline CDR1 and CDR2 sequences are MDHEN and SYDVKM. This CDR3 is built from 14 residues. This CDR3 is CASRKTSGADTQYF. The CDR3 DNA reads TGTGCCAGCAGAAAGACTAGCGGCGCAGATACGCAGTATTTT.

This chain connects TRBV5-1 to TRBJ2-7; no reliable D call. The V gene lost 1 base and the J gene lost 6 bases, with 17 bases spanning the gap. Germline V lookup: CDR1 SGHRS, CDR2 YFSETQ. CDR3 length: 15 residues. Written as DNA, the CDR3 is TGCGCCAGCAGCTTGTGGTTAGGAGTTCGTGGCGAGCAGTACTTC. Encoded protein: CASSLWLGVRGEQYF.

V usage is TRBV9 and J usage is TRBJ2-1; 7 nucleotides align to TRBD2. With V trimmed by 3 bases and J by 7 bases, 10 bases remained unmatched. This CDR3 is 15 amino acids long. From germline, CDR1 is SGDLS and CDR2 YYNGEE. Here the CDR3 reads CASSAGGSRTNEQFF. CDR3 nucleotides: TGTGCCAGCAGCGCCGGCGGGAGCCGAACTAATGAGCAGTTCTTC.

V is TRBV9 and J is TRBJ2-7, with 11 bases that match TRBD1. The V and J ends lost 4 bases and 6 bases, in that order; junction bases with no gene match: 9. CDR3 length equals 15 residues. CDR1 and CDR2 (germline): SGDLS, YYNGEE. DNA of the CDR3: TGTGCCAGCAGCCCCACCGGGACAGGGGGAGGCGAGCAGTACTTC. It yields the protein CASSPTGTGGGEQYF.

This clone was observed a single time. The gene calls are TRBV28 and TRBJ2-7; D gene unclear. The CDR3 runs to 11 residues. Germline V lookup: CDR1 MDHEN, CDR2 SYDVKM. With 8 bases removed from V and 4 bases from J, the gap between germline ends came to 9 bases. DNA of the CDR3: TGTGCCAGCTACTCAGAATACGAGCAGTACTTC. This codes for CASYSEYEQYF.

This clone was seen once. The V gene is TRBV9, the J gene TRBJ2-3; the match to TRBD2 covers 7 bases. The CDR3 spans 16 residues. Germline V gives CDR1 SGDLS, CDR2 YYNGEE. The ends lost 0 bases at V and 0 bases at J; junction bases unmatched: 4. The CDR3 nucleotides are TGTGCCAGCAGCGTAGCGGGTAGCGGGAGCACAGATACGCAGTATTTT. It encodes CASSVAGSGSTDTQYF.

As to this clone: Other DNA sequences from this sample encode an identical CDR3 as well. The J gene is TRBJ2-7, the V gene TRBV7-3, with D unclear. This CDR3 spans 13 amino acids. Between the trimmed V and J ends, which lost 5 bases and 1 base, there was a span of 9 bases. Germline V gives CDR1 SGHTA, CDR2 FQGTGA. This chain's CDR3 is CASSPDGSYEQYF. CDR3 in DNA: TGTGCCAGCAGCCCGGACGGATCCTACGAGCAGTACTTC.

This sequence joins TRBV4-1 and TRBJ1-1; weak D call: TRBD1 (5 bases). V lost 0 bases to trimming and J lost 7 bases, with 12 bases between them. The CDR3 has 14 amino acids. Germline V CDR1 and CDR2: MGHRA, YSYEKL. The CDR3 is CASSQESDSLEAFF. The CDR3 coding sequence is TGCGCCAGCAGCCAAGAGAGTGACAGTCTTGAAGCTTTCTTT.

The chain employs TRBV11-2 and TRBJ1-1; D is uncertain. V lost 2 bases and J lost 7, with 11 bases in between. CDR3 length equals 13 residues. Germline CDR1 reads SGHAT; CDR2 reads FQNNGV. The chain's CDR3 is CASSLNILSEAFF. For the CDR3, the DNA is TGTGCCAGCAGCTTAAACATCCTAAGTGAAGCTTTCTTT.